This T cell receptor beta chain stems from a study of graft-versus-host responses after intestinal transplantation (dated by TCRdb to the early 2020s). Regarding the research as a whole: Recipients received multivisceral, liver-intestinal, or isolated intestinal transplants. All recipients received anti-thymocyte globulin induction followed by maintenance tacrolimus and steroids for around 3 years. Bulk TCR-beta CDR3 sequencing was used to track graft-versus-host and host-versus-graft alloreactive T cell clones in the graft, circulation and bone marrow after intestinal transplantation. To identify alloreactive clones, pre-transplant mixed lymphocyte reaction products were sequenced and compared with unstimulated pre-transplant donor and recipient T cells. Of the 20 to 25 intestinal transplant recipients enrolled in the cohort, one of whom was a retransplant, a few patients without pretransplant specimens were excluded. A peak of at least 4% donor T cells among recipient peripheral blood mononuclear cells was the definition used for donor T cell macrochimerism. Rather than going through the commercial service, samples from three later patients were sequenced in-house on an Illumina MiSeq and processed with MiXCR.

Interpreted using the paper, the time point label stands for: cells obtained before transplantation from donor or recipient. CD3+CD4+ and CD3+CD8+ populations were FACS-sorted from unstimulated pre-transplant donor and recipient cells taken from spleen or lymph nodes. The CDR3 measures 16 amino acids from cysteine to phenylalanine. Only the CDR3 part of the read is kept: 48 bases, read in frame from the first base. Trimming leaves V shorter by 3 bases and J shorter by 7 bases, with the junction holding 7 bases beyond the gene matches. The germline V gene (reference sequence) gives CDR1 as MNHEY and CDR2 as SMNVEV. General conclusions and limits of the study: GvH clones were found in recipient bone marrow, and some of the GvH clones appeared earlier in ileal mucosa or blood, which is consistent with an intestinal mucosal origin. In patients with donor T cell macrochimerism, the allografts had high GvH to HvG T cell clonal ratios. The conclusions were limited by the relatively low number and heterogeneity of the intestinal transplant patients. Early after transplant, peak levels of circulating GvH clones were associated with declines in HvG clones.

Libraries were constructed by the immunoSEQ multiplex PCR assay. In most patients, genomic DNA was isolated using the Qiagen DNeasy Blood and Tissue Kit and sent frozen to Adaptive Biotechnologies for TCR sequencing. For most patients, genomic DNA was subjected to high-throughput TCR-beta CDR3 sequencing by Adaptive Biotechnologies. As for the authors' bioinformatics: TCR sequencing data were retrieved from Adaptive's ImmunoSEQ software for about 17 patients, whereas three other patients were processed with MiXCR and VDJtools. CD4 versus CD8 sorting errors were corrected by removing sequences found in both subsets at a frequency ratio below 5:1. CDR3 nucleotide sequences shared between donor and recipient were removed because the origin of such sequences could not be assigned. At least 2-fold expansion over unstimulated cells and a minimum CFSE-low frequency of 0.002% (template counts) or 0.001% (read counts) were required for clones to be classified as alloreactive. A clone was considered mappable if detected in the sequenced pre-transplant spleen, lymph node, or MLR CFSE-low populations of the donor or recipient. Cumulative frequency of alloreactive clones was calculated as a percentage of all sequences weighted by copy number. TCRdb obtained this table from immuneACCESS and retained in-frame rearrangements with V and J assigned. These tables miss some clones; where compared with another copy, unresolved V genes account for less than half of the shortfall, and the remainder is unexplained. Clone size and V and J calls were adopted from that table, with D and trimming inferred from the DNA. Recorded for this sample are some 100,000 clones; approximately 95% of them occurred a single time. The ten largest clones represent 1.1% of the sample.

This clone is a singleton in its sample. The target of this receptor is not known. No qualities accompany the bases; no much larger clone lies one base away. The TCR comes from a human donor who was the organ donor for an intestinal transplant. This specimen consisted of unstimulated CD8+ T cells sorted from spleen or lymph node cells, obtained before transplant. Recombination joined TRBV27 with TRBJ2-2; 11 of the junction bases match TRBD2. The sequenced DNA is TGTGCCAGCAGTTTTGTTACTAGCGGGAGCGGCGGGGAGCTGTTTTTT. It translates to CASSFVTSGSGGELFF.